This T cell receptor (beta chain) came from a study of spatial heterogeneity in lung cancer. As for the study in general: Matched bulk RNA-seq yielded a T cell transcriptional module score. Counts of TCR transcripts in tumor regions correlated strongly with that score. Findings of the study overall: In tumors, expanded intratumoral alpha and beta TCR counts tracked mutation counts.

MiXCR, applied by TCRdb to the 5' RACE reads, yields one record per CDR3 protein. Of about 11,000 distinct CDR3 sequences listed, 4.5% to 5.5% are singletons. Stated time point: sample taken at primary tumor resection. This clonotype was observed many times. Its matching antigen is unknown. Per germline, CDR1 SEHNR and CDR2 FQNEAQ (reference sequence). This CDR3 region has 15 residues. Trimming took 4 bases from V and 5 from J, leaving 14 bases between them. The V gene is TRBV7-9, the J gene TRBJ2-2; D unresolved. The clonotype originates from a male donor with early-stage non-small cell lung cancer. The material was lung tumor tissue, obtained at surgery. This CDR3 is CASSYHSQPTGELFF. CDR3 nucleotide sequence: TGTGCCAGCAGCTACCACAGCCAGCCAACCGGGGAGCTGTTTTTT.